This T cell receptor beta chain was captured by sequencing in a study of radiation and T cells in renal cell carcinoma. The study's findings and limits: From baseline, blood top tumor clonotypes peaked at 2 weeks post-radiation.

V lost 4 bases, J lost 3 bases, and 9 bases stayed unmatched. Germline lookup yields CDR1 SGDLS and CDR2 YYNGEE. The CDR3 covers 16 residues. Time point in this sample: baseline pretreatment blood. Treatment defined: 15 Gy SBRT to primary tumor, nephrectomy 4 weeks later. Clones were sequenced by immunoSEQ multiplex PCR, and TCRdb holds only the in-frame ones, with some missing. The sample includes about 160,000 clones, about nine tenths of them seen just once. With respect to this clone: Its antigen is unidentified.

The sequence was obtained from an older woman with renal cell carcinoma. The sequencing here drew on blood, taken from a patient whose treatment included radiotherapy and nephrectomy. The chain recombines TRBV9 with TRBJ2-1; the match to TRBD1 covers 8 bases. The CDR3 spells CASSPRTGIGYNEQFF. The CDR3, as DNA: TGTGCCAGCAGCCCCCGGACAGGGATAGGCTACAATGAGCAGTTCTTC.